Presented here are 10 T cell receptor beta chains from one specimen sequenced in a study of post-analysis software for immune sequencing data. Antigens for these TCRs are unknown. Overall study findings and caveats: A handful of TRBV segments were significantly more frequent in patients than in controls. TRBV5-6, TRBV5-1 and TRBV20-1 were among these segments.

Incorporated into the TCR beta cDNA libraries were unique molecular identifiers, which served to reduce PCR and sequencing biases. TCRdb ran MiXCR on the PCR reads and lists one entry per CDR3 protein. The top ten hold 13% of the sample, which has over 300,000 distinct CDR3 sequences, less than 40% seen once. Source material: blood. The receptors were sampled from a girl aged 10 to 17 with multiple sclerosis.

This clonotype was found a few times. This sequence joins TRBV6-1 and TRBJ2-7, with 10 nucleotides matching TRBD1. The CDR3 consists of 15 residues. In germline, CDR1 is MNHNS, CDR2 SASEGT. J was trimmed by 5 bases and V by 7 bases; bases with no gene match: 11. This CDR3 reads CASTAPGQGFNEQYF. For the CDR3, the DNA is TGTGCCAGCACTGCCCCGGGACAGGGGTTCAACGAGCAGTACTTC.

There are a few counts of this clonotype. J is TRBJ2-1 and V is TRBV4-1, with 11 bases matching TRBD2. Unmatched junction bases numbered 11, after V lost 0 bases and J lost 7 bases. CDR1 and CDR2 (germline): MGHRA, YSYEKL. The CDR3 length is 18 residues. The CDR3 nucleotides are TGCGCCAGCAGCCAAGATTTCGTTGTGGTAGCGGGGGGGAATGAGCAGTTCTTC. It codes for CASSQDFVVVAGGNEQFF.

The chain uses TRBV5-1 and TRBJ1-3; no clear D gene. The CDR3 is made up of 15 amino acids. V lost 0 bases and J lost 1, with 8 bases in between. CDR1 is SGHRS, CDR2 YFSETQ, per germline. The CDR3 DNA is TGCGCCAGCAGCTTGGAGGCTGGGTCTGGAAACACCATATATTTT. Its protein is CASSLEAGSGNTIYF.

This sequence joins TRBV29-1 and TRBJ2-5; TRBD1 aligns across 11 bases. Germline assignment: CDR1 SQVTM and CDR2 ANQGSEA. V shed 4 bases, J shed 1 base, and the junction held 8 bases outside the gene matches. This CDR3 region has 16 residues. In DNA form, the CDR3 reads TGCAGCGTTGGATTATTGGACAGGGGGCTCCAAGAGACCCAGTACTTC. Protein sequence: CSVGLLDRGLQETQYF.

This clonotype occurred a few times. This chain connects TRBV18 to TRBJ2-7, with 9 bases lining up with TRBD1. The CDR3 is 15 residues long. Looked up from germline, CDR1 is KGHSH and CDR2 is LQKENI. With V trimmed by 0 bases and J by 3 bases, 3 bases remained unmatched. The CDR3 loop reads CASSPPGQGGYEQYF. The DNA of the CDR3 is TGTGCCAGCTCACCACCGGGACAGGGAGGCTACGAGCAGTACTTC.

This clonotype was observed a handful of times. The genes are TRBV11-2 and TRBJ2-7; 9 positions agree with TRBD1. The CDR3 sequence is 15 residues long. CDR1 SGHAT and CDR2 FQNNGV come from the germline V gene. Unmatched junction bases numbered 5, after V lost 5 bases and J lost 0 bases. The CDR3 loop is CASSGTGLSSYEQYF. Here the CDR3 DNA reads TGTGCCAGCAGCGGGACAGGGCTTTCCTCCTACGAGCAGTACTTC.

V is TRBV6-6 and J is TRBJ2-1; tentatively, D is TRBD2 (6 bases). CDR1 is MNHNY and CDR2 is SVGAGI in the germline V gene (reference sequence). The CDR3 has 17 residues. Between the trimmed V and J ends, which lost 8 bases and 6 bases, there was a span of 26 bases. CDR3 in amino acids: CASGLTYDSGVGNEQFF. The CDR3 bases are TGTGCCAGCGGACTAACTTACGATAGCGGCGTGGGCAATGAGCAGTTCTTC.

The CDR3, as DNA: TGTGCCTGGAGTGTGTACAGGGTGAATGAGCAGTTCTTC. Translation: CAWSVYRVNEQFF. The V and J genes are TRBV30 and TRBJ2-1; D might be TRBD1 (6 bases). The CDR3 sequence is 13 residues long. Trimming removed 0 bases at V and 7 bases at J, with 10 bases between. Germline CDR1 GTSNPN, CDR2 SVGIG (reference sequence).

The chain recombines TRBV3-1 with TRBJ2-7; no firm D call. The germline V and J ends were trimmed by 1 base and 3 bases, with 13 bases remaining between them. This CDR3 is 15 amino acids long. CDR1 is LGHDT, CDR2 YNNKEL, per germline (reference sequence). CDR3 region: CASSQAPAIVYEQYF. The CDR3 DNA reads TGTGCCAGCAGCCAAGCTCCGGCCATCGTCTACGAGCAGTACTTC.

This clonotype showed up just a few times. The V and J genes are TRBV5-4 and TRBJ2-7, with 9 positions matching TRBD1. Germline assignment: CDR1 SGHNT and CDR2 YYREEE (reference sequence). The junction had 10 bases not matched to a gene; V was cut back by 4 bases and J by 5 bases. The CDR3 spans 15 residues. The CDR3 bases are TGTGCCAGCAGCCCCAGCCCGGGACAGGGAGACGAGCAGTACTTC. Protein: CASSPSPGQGDEQYF.